The 11 T cell receptor beta chains below all came from one sample that was sequenced in a study of blood T cell repertoires in COVID-19. Sequencing was performed with immunoSEQ multiplex PCR; in TCRdb, only in-frame clones are kept and a portion is missing. The data hold roughly 150,000 clones, with 84% observed a single time. Sequencing used PBMCs or T cells enriched from blood (not recorded which). The receptors shown here come from a man aged 50 or older in a cohort exposed to, infected with or recovered from COVID-19 (not recorded which).

The chain employs TRBV6-1 and TRBJ2-2; 7 bases are a match to TRBD2. This CDR3 is built from 14 residues. Germline V CDR1 and CDR2: MNHNS, SASEGT. J was trimmed by 7 bases and V by 5 bases; bases with no gene match: 7. CDR3: CASSFAGEGGELFF. The CDR3 DNA sequence: TGTGCCAGCAGTTTTGCGGGAGAGGGCGGGGAGCTGTTTTTT.

This chain uses TRBV6-6 with TRBJ1-2; 9 bases fit TRBD1. V lost 6 bases and J lost 6; bases outside the gene matches: 5. Germline V CDR1 and CDR2: MNHNY, SVGAGI (reference sequence). CDR3 size: 13 residues. This CDR3 reads CASSSTGGDGYTF. CDR3 nucleotide sequence: TGTGCCAGCAGCAGCACAGGGGGCGATGGCTACACCTTC.

As for this clone: A junction boundary mismatches the germline segment, possibly from a read error. CDR3 amino acids: CASGQNRALTF. The CDR3 DNA is TGCGCCAGCGGCCAGAACAGGGCGCTCACCTTC. The chain has TRBV4-1 and TRBJ1-2; tentatively, D is TRBD1 (6 bases). This CDR3 comprises 11 residues. CDR1 is MGHRA, CDR2 YSYEKL, per germline.

The chain couples TRBV4-1 to TRBJ1-3; TRBD1 aligns across 7 bases. The germline V gene has CDR1 MGHRA and CDR2 YSYEKL. The CDR3 is made up of 14 amino acids. V lost 4 bases and J lost 6; bases outside the gene matches: 6. CDR3 in amino acids: CASSRGGTENTIYF. CDR3 bases: TGCGCCAGCAGCCGAGGGGGGACAGAAAACACCATATATTTT.

The V call is TRBV9, the J call TRBJ2-3, with 8 bases matching TRBD2. There are 15 residues in the CDR3. V was clipped by 0 bases and J by 5 bases; unmatched bases: 5. The germline V gene encodes CDR1 SGDLS and CDR2 YYNGEE. The CDR3 spells CASSVGAGDLDTQYF. CDR3 coding DNA: TGTGCCAGCAGCGTAGGAGCGGGAGATTTAGATACGCAGTATTTT.

This chain joins TRBV11-2 and TRBJ1-1; D not resolved. The CDR3 length is 11 residues. V was shortened by 5 bases and J by 8 bases, with 9 bases between the two germline ends. Germline V gene sequence: CDR1 SGHAT, CDR2 FQNNGV. The DNA of the CDR3 is TGTGCCAGCAGCCCCGCCCGGGAAGCTTTCTTT. Translating gives CASSPAREAFF.

The CDR3 coding sequence is TGTGCCAGCAGTGACGGTGGACTGGGAGGCTACACCTTC. Its protein product is CASSDGGLGGYTF. The genes are TRBV6-4 and TRBJ1-2; unclear D gene. The CDR3 runs to 13 residues. The V gene's germline CDR1 is MRHNA and CDR2 SNTAGT. Between the trimmed V and J ends, which lost 2 bases and 8 bases, there was a span of 12 bases.

The chain's CDR3 is CATRTGVNSPLHF. CDR3 sequence (DNA): TGTGCCACCCGGACAGGGGTTAATTCACCCCTCCACTTT. This chain connects TRBV10-3 to TRBJ1-6, with 9 nucleotides matching TRBD1. The CDR3 has 13 amino acids. CDR1 is ENHRY and CDR2 is SYGVKD in the germline V gene. Trimming at V came to 10 bases and at J to 6 bases, leaving 4 bases not matched to a gene.

The chain links TRBV18 to TRBJ1-2; 9 bases line up with TRBD1. The V gene end was trimmed by 4 bases and the J gene end by 3 bases; junction bases not matched to a gene: 6. Germline V gene lookup returns CDR1 KGHSH and CDR2 LQKENI. This CDR3 region has 15 residues. CDR3 amino acids: CASSHPGQGHYGYTF. The CDR3 DNA follows: TGTGCCAGCTCACACCCGGGACAGGGCCACTATGGCTACACCTTC.

This clone was detected a few times. The V gene is TRBV10-1, the J gene TRBJ1-1; D is perhaps TRBD1 (5 bases). The CDR3 contains 14 residues. In germline, CDR1 is WNHNN, CDR2 SYGVQD (reference sequence). Trimming removed 3 bases from V and 7 bases from J, with 15 bases in between. This CDR3 is CASSEGRVQREAFF. The CDR3 DNA reads TGCGCCAGCAGTGAAGGCAGGGTTCAACGTGAAGCTTTCTTT.

This clone was detected a few times. The V gene is TRBV5-1, the J gene TRBJ2-7; 10 bases line up with TRBD2. The ends lost 4 bases at V and 0 bases at J; junction bases unmatched: 4. CDR3 length: 15 amino acids. CDR1 SGHRS and CDR2 YFSETQ come from the germline V gene. In DNA, the CDR3 is TGCGCCAGCAGCACATCTAGCGGGAGCTCCTACGAGCAGTACTTC. Protein product: CASSTSSGSSYEQYF.